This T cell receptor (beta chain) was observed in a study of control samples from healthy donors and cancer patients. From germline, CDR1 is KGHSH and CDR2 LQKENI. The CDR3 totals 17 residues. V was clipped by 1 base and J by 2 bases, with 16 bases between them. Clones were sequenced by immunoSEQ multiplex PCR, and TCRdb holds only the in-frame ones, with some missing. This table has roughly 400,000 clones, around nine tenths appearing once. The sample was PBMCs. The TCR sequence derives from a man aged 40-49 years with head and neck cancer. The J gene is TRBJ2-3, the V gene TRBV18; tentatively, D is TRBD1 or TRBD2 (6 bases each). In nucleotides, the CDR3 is TGTGCCAGCTCACCACTTGGGGGCGCGGGGCCCACAGATACGCAGTATTTT. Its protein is CASSPLGGAGPTDTQYF.